These T cell receptor beta chains were read from a single sample in a study of T cells after yellow fever vaccination. TCRdb independently ran MiXCR on the 5' RACE reads; one entry per CDR3 protein. The sample consists of 300,000 to 400,000 distinct CDR3 sequences, approximately 6% of them appearing once. Specimen: PBMCs, collected 5 days after the yellow fever booster vaccination. These receptors were obtained from a man aged 25 to 40 who received the YFV17D yellow fever vaccine. Each CDR3 is given with its conserved first and last residue. The order of the fields is V gene, D gene, J gene, clone size, CDR3 DNA, CDR3 protein. A D gene is named only where the DNA matches it firmly. Size is stated for part of the rows, as once, few or many counts, or as a class when the clone is expanded.

TRBV23-1	TRBD2	TRBJ2-3	NA	TGCGCCAGCAGTCAGTTGGGACTAGCGGGAGGGCCGGATCCAGATACGCAGTATTTT	CASSQLGLAGGPDPDTQYF
TRBV5-6	TRBD2	TRBJ2-3	few	TGTGCCAGCAGCTTGAGCGGGAGGGACGCAGATACGCAGTATTTT	CASSLSGRDADTQYF
TRBV4-1	TRBD2	TRBJ2-4	few	TGCGCCAGCAGCAGCCAAGGGTTACCGGGACTAGCGGGGAAAAACATTCAGTACTTC	CASSSQGLPGLAGKNIQYF
TRBV12-3/TRBV12-4	TRBD1	TRBJ2-4	many	TGTGCCAGCAGCAGACAGGGGCGAGACAAAAACATTCAGTACTTC	CASSRQGRDKNIQYF
TRBV20-1	NA	TRBJ2-1	few	TGCAGTGCTAGAGACCACTTCCGGGCCTATGAGCAGTTCTTC	CSARDHFRAYEQFF
TRBV19	NA	TRBJ2-7	NA	TGTGCCAGTAGTATTGGCAACACAGGTTACGAGCAGTACTTC	CASSIGNTGYEQYF
TRBV12-3/TRBV12-4	NA	TRBJ2-2	many	TGTGCCAGCAAATATGACAGAACCACCGGGGAGCTGTTTTTT	CASKYDRTTGELFF
TRBV10-3	NA	TRBJ2-7	many	TGTGCCATCAGTGATTCAGGGGGGGCCTACGAGCAGTACTTC	CAISDSGGAYEQYF
TRBV20-1	TRBD1	TRBJ2-6	NA	TGCAGTGCTAGAGACCCAGGGGGCTCTGGGGCCAACGTCCTGACTTTC	CSARDPGGSGANVLTF
TRBV11-2	NA	TRBJ2-7	many	TGTGCCAGCAGCCCCCTCGGTAGCCGAGCCTACGAGCAGTACTTC	CASSPLGSRAYEQYF
TRBV23-1	NA	TRBJ2-5	NA	TGCGCCAGCAGCCATATCCCCCAAGAGACCCAGTACTTC	CASSHIPQETQYF
TRBV7-2	TRBD1	TRBJ2-7	many	TGTGCCAGCAGCGTCACTCCAGGGGGCTCCTACGAGCAGTACTTC	CASSVTPGGSYEQYF
TRBV7-2	NA	TRBJ2-5	many	TGTGCCAGCAGCTCGCGGGACGGACTCCAAGAGACCCAGTACTTC	CASSSRDGLQETQYF
TRBV7-2	NA	TRBJ1-6	NA	TGTGCCAGCAGCTTGAAGGGCGGCCGGTCACCCCTCCACTTT	CASSLKGGRSPLHF
TRBV19	NA	TRBJ2-4	NA	TGTGCCAGTAGGTCAACAGGCCTATTAGCCAAAAACATTCAGTACTTC	CASRSTGLLAKNIQYF
TRBV29-1	NA	TRBJ2-1	many	TGCAGCGTCGCTTACCCCACGTACAATGAGCAGTTCTTC	CSVAYPTYNEQFF
TRBV4-3	NA	TRBJ2-7	many	TGCGCCAGCAGCCAAGAGGTGGGGGCCTACGAGCAGTACTTC	CASSQEVGAYEQYF
TRBV3-1	TRBD2	TRBJ2-2	few	TGTGCCAGCAGCCTCAGACTAGCTGGCGGGGAGCTGTTTTTT	CASSLRLAGGELFF
TRBV4-3	TRBD1	TRBJ2-6	NA	TGCGCCAGCAGCCAAGAGGACAGGGGGCCTATCACCGTCCTGACTTTC	CASSQEDRGPITVLTF
TRBV5-1	NA	TRBJ1-4	few	TGCGCCAGCAGCTTGGGGGCCTCAGGGGTCGAAAAACTGTTTTTT	CASSLGASGVEKLFF
TRBV10-3	NA	TRBJ2-7	NA	TGTGCCATCAGTGACGGGACTGTTTCCCTCGAGCAGTACTTC	CAISDGTVSLEQYF
TRBV6-2/TRBV6-3	NA	TRBJ2-5	many	TGTGCCAGCAGTTATAGTAGCGGAGCAGAGACCCAGTACTTC	CASSYSSGAETQYF
TRBV5-1	NA	TRBJ2-5	NA	TGCGCCAGCGGAACCGGGACCGGGTACCAAGAGACCCAGTACTTC	CASGTGTGYQETQYF
TRBV29-1	NA	TRBJ2-6	NA	TGCAGCGTTGATATGGGGTCTGGGGCCAACGTCCTGACTTTC	CSVDMGSGANVLTF
TRBV5-1	NA	TRBJ2-2	NA	TGCGCCAGCAGCATATCGGGACAATACACCGGGGAGCTGTTTTTT	CASSISGQYTGELFF
TRBV20-1	TRBD1	TRBJ1-5	NA	TGCAGTGCGAGACCGGGACAGGGAAATCAGCCCCAGCATTTT	CSARPGQGNQPQHF
TRBV5-1	NA	TRBJ2-3	many	TGCGCCAGCAGCTTTAACAGACGCACAGATACGCAGTATTTT	CASSFNRRTDTQYF
TRBV9	NA	TRBJ2-3	few	TGTGCCAGCAGCGTAGCTTTACGTCCAGATACGCAGTATTTT	CASSVALRPDTQYF
TRBV12-3/TRBV12-4	NA	TRBJ1-4	many	TGTGCCAGCAGTAAGGACGGTTATAATGAAAAACTGTTTTTT	CASSKDGYNEKLFF
TRBV2	TRBD1	TRBJ2-1	many	TGTGCCAGCAGTGGGAGGGACAGGGGATTCAATGAGCAGTTCTTC	CASSGRDRGFNEQFF
TRBV14	NA	TRBJ1-2	few	TGTGCCAGCAGCCAAGCCGGGCTCGGCGGCTACACCTTC	CASSQAGLGGYTF
TRBV7-2	NA	TRBJ2-3	NA	TGTGCCAGCAAGGACTTCCTGGGAACAGATACGCAGTATTTT	CASKDFLGTDTQYF
TRBV5-8	NA	TRBJ2-1	NA	TGTGCCAGCAGCTTGGGAGTGCCTAGATCACGGGAGCAGTTCTTC	CASSLGVPRSREQFF
TRBV5-5	TRBD2	TRBJ2-1	many	TGTGCCAGCAGCTTGAGAACCTTTAGCGGGAGAAGTTACAATGAGCAGTTCTTC	CASSLRTFSGRSYNEQFF
TRBV7-2	NA	TRBJ2-1	few	TGTGCCAGCAGACTTTTACGGCGAAACAATGAGCAGTTCTTC	CASRLLRRNNEQFF
TRBV6-1	NA	TRBJ2-1	many	TGTGCCAGCAGGACGACTAGTTCCGGGTACAATGAGCAGTTCTTC	CASRTTSSGYNEQFF
TRBV20-1	NA	TRBJ2-1	NA	TGCAGTGCTGCCCTGGGCCCTCGCCAGTTCTTC	CSAALGPRQFF
TRBV7-6	TRBD1	TRBJ2-3	NA	TGTGCCAGCAGCTTAGGACAGGGGAACACAGATACGCAGTATTTT	CASSLGQGNTDTQYF
TRBV7-9	NA	TRBJ2-7	many	TGTGCCAGCAGCTTAGAGCGGACAGCTTACTTC	CASSLERTAYF
TRBV4-3	NA	TRBJ2-5	many	TGCGCCAGCAGCAACACAGCCGAGGAGACCCAGTACTTC	CASSNTAEETQYF
TRBV4-3	TRBD2	TRBJ2-5	many	TGCGCCAGCAGCCAAGTGCGGGAGGGGTACGAGACCCAGTACTTC	CASSQVREGYETQYF
TRBV6-1	TRBD1	TRBJ2-7	NA	TGTGCCAGCAGCCATAACATCGACAGGGTCGGGATCGAGCAGTACTTC	CASSHNIDRVGIEQYF
TRBV3-1	NA	TRBJ2-1	many	TGTGCCAGCAGCCAAGATCGGGGGAAAGATGAGCAGTTCTTC	CASSQDRGKDEQFF
TRBV24-1	NA	TRBJ2-6	many	TGTGCCACCACCCGCTCTGGGGCCAACGTCCTGACTTTC	CATTRSGANVLTF
TRBV5-1	TRBD2	TRBJ2-1	NA	TGCGCCAGCAGCTTGGGGGCGACTAGCTTCTACAATGAGCAGTTCTTC	CASSLGATSFYNEQFF
TRBV20-1	NA	TRBJ1-5	NA	TGCAGCGCTGGCCCGACTCGGGGCTTGCAGCCCCAGCATTTT	CSAGPTRGLQPQHF
TRBV7-2	TRBD2	TRBJ2-7	many	TGTGCCAGCAGCTTAAACCTAGCGGGACTTACCTACGAGCAGTACTTC	CASSLNLAGLTYEQYF
TRBV6-2/TRBV6-3	NA	TRBJ2-1	NA	TGTGCCAGCGAACCGCTATGGGGTGAGCAGTTCTTC	CASEPLWGEQFF
TRBV12-3/TRBV12-4	NA	TRBJ2-7	few	TGTGCCAGCAGTCCCCCGCCTACAGGGTCCGGCGAGCAGTACTTC	CASSPPPTGSGEQYF
TRBV30	NA	TRBJ1-5	NA	TGTGCCTGGAGTCACGGGGGCAGGCAGCCCCAGCATTTT	CAWSHGGRQPQHF
TRBV10-2	NA	TRBJ2-1	few	TGCGCCAGCAGTAGGGGGGCCCGGGACTCCCTTCGGCAGTTCTTC	CASSRGARDSLRQFF
TRBV24-1	TRBD1	TRBJ1-1	few	TGTGCCACCAGAGCCTCAGGGGGATCGACTGAAGCTTTCTTT	CATRASGGSTEAFF
TRBV12-3/TRBV12-4	NA	TRBJ2-7	many	TGTGCCAGCAGTTCCAGGGGACTGGGGGACGAGCAGTACTTC	CASSSRGLGDEQYF
TRBV7-9	TRBD2	TRBJ2-1	many	TGTGCCAGCAGCCCCCCGGGGGGGTTGGGTCTGAATGAGCAGTTCTTC	CASSPPGGLGLNEQFF